The T cell receptor (beta chain) under discussion was sequenced for a study of T cells in Graves' hyperthyroidism and ophthalmopathy. Study results and limitations: Onset of ophthalmopathy came a median approximately 6 months after the model predicted it.

This clonotype was seen many times. Its antigen is unidentified. Germline assignment: CDR1 SNHLY and CDR2 FYNNEI. The V end was cut by 7 bases, the J end by 9 bases, with 16 bases between. CDR3 length equals 13 residues. RNA transcripts yielded amplified TCR beta CDR3 regions. The primer set for the first-round RT-PCR of the TCR CDR3 was HTBI. A single record per CDR3 protein comes from TCRdb applying MiXCR to the multiplex PCR reads. This table has about 300,000 distinct CDR3 sequences, approximately 19% appearing once. J is TRBJ2-1 and V is TRBV2; D could derive from TRBD1 or TRBD2 (6 bases each). This receptor was identified in a man aged 45 to 65 with Graves' ophthalmopathy. The material sequenced was blood. CDR3 amino acids: CASTEGRGGEQFF. The CDR3 DNA reads TGTGCCAGCACGGAGGGCAGGGGTGGTGAGCAGTTCTTC.